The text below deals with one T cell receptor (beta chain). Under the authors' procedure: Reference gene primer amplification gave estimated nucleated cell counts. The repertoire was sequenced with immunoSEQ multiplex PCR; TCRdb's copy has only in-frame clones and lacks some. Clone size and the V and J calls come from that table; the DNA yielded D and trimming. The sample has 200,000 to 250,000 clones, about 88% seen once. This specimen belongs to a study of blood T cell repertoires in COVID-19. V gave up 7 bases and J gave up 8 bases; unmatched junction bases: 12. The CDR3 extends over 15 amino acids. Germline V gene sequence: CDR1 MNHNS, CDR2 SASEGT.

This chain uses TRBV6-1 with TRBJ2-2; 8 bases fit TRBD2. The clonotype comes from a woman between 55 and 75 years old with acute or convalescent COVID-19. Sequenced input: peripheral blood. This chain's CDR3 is CASIGGGTLGGELFF. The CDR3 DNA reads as TGTGCCAGCATCGGCGGGGGGACCCTCGGAGGGGAGCTGTTTTTT.